The T cell receptor beta chain described here comes from a study of shared clonotypes between healthy human individuals. Study details: A few men and a couple of women, aged 18 to 49, were donors.

Splitting of each subset's genomic DNA was done evenly across several immunoSEQ plates. In the original processing: Junction-only sequences without quality scores were provided by ImmunoSEQ, so filtering was different. The repertoire was sequenced with immunoSEQ multiplex PCR; TCRdb's copy has only in-frame clones and lacks some. V and J calls and clone size are those listed in that table; D and trimming were worked out from the DNA. The data contain roughly 480,000 clones, around three quarters of them singletons. Concerning this clone: Its antigen remains unidentified.

CDR3 size: 13 residues. Germline V gene data show CDR1 as SGHDN and CDR2 as FVKESK. V dropped 4 bases and J dropped 0 bases, with 6 bases sitting between them. The study's findings and limits: Sharing of clonotypes among donors was expected to vary with sequencing depth.

The rearrangement joins TRBV14 to TRBJ1-1; D unclear. The clonotype was recovered from a woman in her 40s in good health. Some clones in this sample may be carry-over from other donors' samples. Sequenced material: PBMCs. The CDR3 sequence: CASSPYLNTEAFF. The CDR3 DNA is TGTGCCAGCAGCCCGTATCTGAACACTGAAGCTTTCTTT.